Each of the 3 T cell receptor beta chains below was sequenced from the same sample in a study of shared clonotypes between healthy human individuals. Profiling relied on immunoSEQ multiplex PCR, and the TCRdb table lists in-frame clones only, not all of them. The sample holds about 610,000 clones; about 96% are singletons and the top ten take around 0.06%. The material sequenced was naive CD4+ T cells sorted from blood. Sample subset: CD45RA+ positively selected. These receptor sequences come from a woman aged 25-40 years in good health.

The CDR3 here is CASSPRLALIVSSTDTQYF. The CDR3 DNA reads as TGTGCCAGCTCACCACGACTAGCACTAATCGTCTCTAGCACAGATACGCAGTATTTT. V usage is TRBV18 and J usage is TRBJ2-3, with TRBD2 matching over 7 bases. Germline loops: CDR1 KGHSH, CDR2 LQKENI. Losses at the gene ends were 1 base for V and 0 bases for J; bases not matched to a gene: 13. The CDR3 runs to 19 residues. Full variable domain (missing parts from reference TRBV18 and TRBJ2-3): NAGVMQNPRHLVRRRGQEARLRCSPMKGHSHVYWYRQLPEEGLKFMVYLQKENIIDESGMPKERFSAEFPKEGPSILRIQQVVRGDSAAYFCASSPRLALIVSSTDTQYFGPGTRLTVL.

This clone is a singleton in its sample. The J gene is TRBJ1-1, the V gene TRBV28; maybe TRBD1 (6 bases). Per the germline V gene, CDR1 is MDHEN and CDR2 is SYDVKM. The CDR3 is 13 amino acids. Deletions cut 6 bases from V and 4 bases from J, with 12 bases between. CDR3 in DNA: TGTGCCAGCAGGTGGACAGCCGGCACTGAAGCTTTCTTT. Encoded protein: CASRWTAGTEAFF.

The J gene is TRBJ2-7, the V gene TRBV4-2, with 10 bases matching TRBD1. CDR3 length: 16 amino acids. V shed 3 bases, J shed 5 bases, and the junction held 10 bases outside the gene matches. The germline V gene encodes CDR1 LGHNA and CDR2 YNFKEQ. The CDR3 DNA reads as TGTGCCAGCAGCCATGGGACCGGGACAGGGGTTCACGAGCAGTACTTC. It translates to CASSHGTGTGVHEQYF.